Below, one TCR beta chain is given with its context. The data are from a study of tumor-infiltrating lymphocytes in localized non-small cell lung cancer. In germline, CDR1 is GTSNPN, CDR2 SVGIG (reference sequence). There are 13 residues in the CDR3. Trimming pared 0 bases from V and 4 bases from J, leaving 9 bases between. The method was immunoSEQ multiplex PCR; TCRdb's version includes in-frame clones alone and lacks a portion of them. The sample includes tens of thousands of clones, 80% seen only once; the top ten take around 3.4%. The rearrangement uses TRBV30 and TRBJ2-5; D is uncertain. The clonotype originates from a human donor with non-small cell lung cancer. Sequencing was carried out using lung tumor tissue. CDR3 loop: CAWSVVPPETQYF. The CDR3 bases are TGTGCCTGGAGTGTGGTCCCTCCAGAGACCCAGTACTTC.